One sample yielded the 17 T cell receptor beta chains listed below, sequenced in a study of breast tumors, draining lymph nodes, adjacent tissues. TCRdb fed the multiplex PCR reads into MiXCR, producing one record per CDR3 protein. The sample consists of about 180,000 distinct CDR3 sequences, 30% to 35% of them appearing once. Samples came from axillary lymph nodes draining the breast cancer. Sequencing used axillary lymph node tissue. The receptors here all came from a female donor with breast cancer. Some clones in this sample may be carry-over from other donors' samples.

This clonotype was detected a few times. This chain uses TRBV24-1 with TRBJ2-3; possible D gene TRBD2, 6 bases. CDR1 and CDR2 (germline): KGHDR, SFDVKD. The V and J ends lost 3 bases and 1 base respectively, with 16 bases between them. This CDR3 is built from 17 residues. The CDR3 DNA reads TGTGCCACCAGTGATAATAGCGGCCTCGTTGGCACAGATACGCAGTATTTT. Its translation: CATSDNSGLVGTDTQYF.

On this clonotype: The conserved final phenylalanine or tryptophan is absent from the CDR3, which likely points to a read error. The rearrangement uses TRBV6-5 and TRBJ2-7, with 11 positions matching TRBD2. The V gene end was trimmed by 6 bases and the J gene end by 9 bases; junction bases not matched to a gene: 4. Germline loops: CDR1 MNHEY, CDR2 SVGAGI. The CDR3 loop spans 12 amino acids. The CDR3 loop is CASRQTSGAQYS. The CDR3 nucleotides read TGTGCCAGCAGGCAGACTAGCGGGGCGCAGTACTCC.

This clonotype was seen ten or more times. The chain employs TRBV20-1 and TRBJ2-7; 8 nucleotides agree with TRBD2. The CDR3 is 15 amino acids. Unmatched junction bases numbered 14, after V lost 6 bases and J lost 4 bases. Germline V gives CDR1 DFQATT, CDR2 SNEGSKA (reference sequence). CDR3 nucleotide sequence: TGCAGTGCCCTCCCCGCCGGGGGGGCGGAATACGAGCAGTACTTC. Amino acids: CSALPAGGAEYEQYF.

V usage is TRBV6-5 and J usage is TRBJ2-3; 8 positions match TRBD1. Germline CDR1 MNHEY, CDR2 SVGAGI. There are 18 residues in the CDR3. The trim removed 5 bases at V and 5 bases at J, leaving 18 bases unmatched. The DNA for the CDR3 is TGTGCCAGCAGTCACCCGACAGGGGTCAGAGGAATTGAAGATACGCAGTATTTT. As protein: CASSHPTGVRGIEDTQYF.

This clonotype was seen ten or more times. The chain is built from TRBV25-1 and TRBJ2-1, with a weak D call TRBD2 (7 bases). V was clipped by 6 bases and J by 4 bases, with 13 bases between them. Germline-derived CDR1 and CDR2 are MGHDK and SYGVNS. The CDR3 consists of 14 residues. The CDR3 DNA reads TGTGCCAGCAGCGGGCGGGGGCTGTACAATGAGCAGTTCTTC. Amino acid sequence: CASSGRGLYNEQFF.

V and J are TRBV5-1 and TRBJ1-3; no clear D. The CDR3 spans 15 residues. The V end was cut by 2 bases, the J end by 0 bases, with 9 bases between. Per the germline V gene, CDR1 is SGHRS and CDR2 is YFSETQ. CDR3 residues: CASSFEGGSGNTIYF. CDR3 nucleotides: TGCGCCAGCAGCTTTGAGGGCGGCTCTGGAAACACCATATATTTT.

Many counts were recorded for this clonotype. V gene TRBV25-1 combines with J gene TRBJ2-1, with a weak D call TRBD2 (5 bases). There are 14 residues in the CDR3. The V gene lost 3 bases and the J gene lost 7 bases, with 13 bases spanning the gap. Germline lookup yields CDR1 MGHDK and CDR2 SYGVNS. Here the CDR3 DNA reads TGTGCCAGCAGTGAGCCCCTAACGGGGAATGAGCAGTTCTTC. It yields the protein CASSEPLTGNEQFF.

This clonotype came up many times. J is TRBJ2-7 and V is TRBV30; D gene uncertain. Trimming took off 3 bases at V and 4 bases at J, with 10 bases between the two ends. The V gene's germline CDR1 is GTSNPN and CDR2 SVGIG (reference sequence). This CDR3 comprises 12 residues. The CDR3 loop is CAWSMGSYEQYF. The DNA for the CDR3 is TGTGCCTGGAGCATGGGATCGTACGAGCAGTACTTC.

In its sample, this clonotype was seen once. The J gene is TRBJ1-5, the V gene TRBV24-1; TRBD1 agrees at 7 bases. Near its end, the DNA agrees better with TRBJ2-5, so the J call may be wrong. The CDR3 runs to 17 residues. In germline, CDR1 is KGHDR, CDR2 SFDVKD. The CDR3, as DNA: TGTGCCACCAGTGATTCACGACAGGGCCTAGGCAATCAGCCCCAGTACTTC. Residues: CATSDSRQGLGNQPQYF.

As regards this clonotype: A much more abundant neighbour one base away suggests this may be a read error. The DNA is omitted, as the CDR3 cannot be located on it reliably, and the CDR3 follows TCRdb's listing. The chain has TRBV9 and TRBJ2-1. The germline V gene encodes CDR1 SGDLS and CDR2 YYNGEE. The CDR3 numbers 15 amino acids, ends counted. The CDR3 reads CASSVGGGTYNERFF.

This sequence joins TRBV20-1 and TRBJ2-6; a possible D gene is TRBD2 (5 bases). The length of the CDR3 is 15 residues. The germline gives CDR1 DFQATT, CDR2 SNEGSKA (reference sequence). V dropped 0 bases and J dropped 2 bases, with 8 bases sitting between them. In nucleotides, the CDR3 is TGCAGTGCTAGAGATCGGGGAACTGGGGCCAACGTCCTGACTTTC. It is translated as CSARDRGTGANVLTF.

This clonotype has ten or more counts. This sequence joins TRBV6-4 and TRBJ2-1; 9 nucleotides agree with TRBD2. The CDR3 runs 15 residues. V gave up 4 bases and J gave up 5 bases; unmatched junction bases: 6. Germline CDR1 reads MRHNA; CDR2 reads SNTAGT. CDR3 sequence reads: CASSALAGSHNEQFF. The CDR3, as DNA: TGTGCCAGCAGTGCTCTAGCGGGAAGTCACAATGAGCAGTTCTTC.

This clonotype has ten or more counts. This chain connects TRBV9 to TRBJ1-2; D uncertain. Per the germline V gene, CDR1 is SGDLS and CDR2 is YYNGEE. With 4 bases removed from V and 0 bases from J, the gap between germline ends came to 7 bases. CDR3 size: 13 residues. CDR3 sequence: CASSPRTNYGYTF. Here the CDR3 DNA reads TGTGCCAGCAGCCCCCGCACTAACTATGGCTACACCTTC. Filled out from reference TRBV9 and TRBJ1-2, the complete variable domain reads DSGVTQTPKHLITATGQRVTLRCSPRSGDLSVYWYQQSLDQGLQFLIQYYNGEERAKGNILERFSAQQFPDLHSELNLSSLELGDSALYFCASSPRTNYGYTFGSGTRLTVV.

The gene calls are TRBV18 and TRBJ1-3; TRBD1 matches 8 bases. This CDR3 is 17 amino acids long. V dropped 4 bases and J dropped 1; count of bases not matched to a gene: 9. Germline assignment: CDR1 KGHSH and CDR2 LQKENI. DNA of the CDR3: TGTGCCAGCTCACTAAACCATGACAGGGGATCTGGAAACACCATATATTTT. It yields the protein CASSLNHDRGSGNTIYF.

Many counts were recorded for this clonotype. The chain combines TRBV18 with TRBJ1-6; tentative D call: TRBD1 (6 bases). The V end lost 6 bases, the J end lost 3 bases, and 18 bases lay between the germline ends. From germline, CDR1 is KGHSH and CDR2 LQKENI. CDR3 size: 17 residues. The CDR3 bases are TGTGCCAGCTCCCCTGCACCCCTCAGGGGCTATAATTCACCCCTCCACTTT. Amino acids: CASSPAPLRGYNSPLHF.

As regards this clonotype: Since no conserved phenylalanine or tryptophan closes the CDR3, a read error is the likely cause. The limits of the CDR3 on the DNA are not certain, so only TCRdb's listed CDR3 is given. The chain combines TRBV29-1 with TRBJ1-2; the table's D call of TRBD1 was not tested on the DNA. The CDR3 length is 14 residues, termini included. The germline CDR1 and CDR2 sequences are SQVTM and ANQGSEA. The CDR3 region is CSVGSTGDNYGYTA.

This chain joins TRBV7-8 and TRBJ2-3, with 8 bases fitting TRBD1. V dropped 5 bases and J dropped 11; count of bases not matched to a gene: 15. The CDR3 spans 15 residues. Looked up from germline, CDR1 is SGHVS and CDR2 is FQNEAQ. The CDR3 coding sequence is TGTGCCAGCAGCACAGGGGGTTTGGGTAACAATGAGCAGTATTTT. It is translated as CASSTGGLGNNEQYF. Drawing the rest from reference TRBV7-8 and TRBJ2-3, the complete variable domain is GAGVSQSPRYKVAKRGQDVALRCDPISGHVSLFWYQQALGQGPEFLTYFQNEAQLDKSGLPSDRFFAERPEGSVSTLKIQRTQQEDSAVYLCASSTGGLGNNEQYFGPGTRLTVL.